The 14 T cell receptor beta chains below come from one sample, sequenced in a study of identifying expanded T cells in peripheral blood. Profiled with immunoSEQ multiplex PCR; TCRdb holds only in-frame clones, not every one. In the table there are tens of thousands of clones, 88% of which are singletons. Material for sequencing was blood. Source of these receptors: a person aged 18 to 75 in good health.

This sequence joins TRBV6-1 and TRBJ2-7, with 10 bases lining up with TRBD2. Per germline, CDR1 MNHNS and CDR2 SASEGT. The CDR3 sequence is 15 residues long. Trimming cost V 5 bases and J 1 base; bases outside gene matches: 5. CDR3 DNA sequence: TGTGCCAGCAGTTTTAGCGGGGGGATTTCCTACGAGCAGTACTTC. Encoded protein: CASSFSGGISYEQYF.

This chain connects TRBV27 to TRBJ2-3; 7 bases are shared with TRBD1. The V gene end was trimmed by 2 bases and the J gene end by 4 bases; junction bases not matched to a gene: 3. Germline-derived CDR1 and CDR2 are MNHEY and SMNVEV (reference sequence). The CDR3 totals 14 residues. The CDR3 sequence: CASSLRQGADTQYF. CDR3 sequence (DNA): TGTGCCAGCAGTTTAAGACAGGGCGCAGATACGCAGTATTTT.

The chain uses TRBV19 and TRBJ2-7; D unclear. With 6 bases removed from V and 0 bases from J, the gap between germline ends came to 15 bases. Germline CDR1 reads LNHDA; CDR2 reads SQIVND (reference sequence). The CDR3 is made up of 15 amino acids. The CDR3 loop is CASRGPGQHSYEQYF. CDR3 DNA: TGTGCCAGTAGAGGGCCAGGTCAGCACTCCTACGAGCAGTACTTC. Variable domain in full (rest from reference TRBV19 and TRBJ2-7): DGGITQSPKYLFRKEGQNVTLSCEQNLNHDAMYWYRQDPGQGLRLIYYSQIVNDFQKGDIAEGYSVSREKKESFPLTVTSAQKNPTAFYLCASRGPGQHSYEQYFGPGTRLTVT.

V and J are TRBV6-5 and TRBJ2-7, with D unresolved. Looked up from germline, CDR1 is MNHEY and CDR2 is SVGAGI. The CDR3 extends over 15 amino acids. V lost 0 bases and J 2 bases, leaving 11 bases between the germline ends. In DNA, the CDR3 is TGTGCCAGCAGTTACTCGTCCCAGTACCCCTACGAGCAGTACTTC. The encoded protein is CASSYSSQYPYEQYF.

The chain couples TRBV10-1 to TRBJ1-4, with D perhaps TRBD1 (5 bases). The CDR3 is made up of 15 amino acids. V lost 1 base, J lost 5 bases, and 11 bases lay in between. Germline loops: CDR1 WNHNN, CDR2 SYGVQD (reference sequence). The CDR3 protein is CASSEYGTPNEKLFF. In DNA, the CDR3 is TGCGCCAGCAGTGAGTATGGGACGCCGAATGAAAAACTGTTTTTT.

The genes are TRBV11-2 and TRBJ2-7; 8 bases are a match to TRBD2. The CDR3 runs to 15 residues. Trimming removed 1 base from V and 4 bases from J; junction bases left unmatched: 6. The germline gives CDR1 SGHAT, CDR2 FQNNGV. The CDR3 coding sequence is TGTGCCAGCAGCTTAGTGGGTAGCGGGGCTTACGAGCAGTACTTC. As protein: CASSLVGSGAYEQYF.

This clone was seen only once. The J gene is TRBJ2-1, the V gene TRBV4-3; 7 bases fit TRBD2. Per the germline V gene, CDR1 is LGHNA and CDR2 is YSLEER. This CDR3 contains 14 residues. J was trimmed by 14 bases and V by 0 bases; bases with no gene match: 10. The CDR3, as DNA: TGCGCCAGCAGCCAAGACAATGGGGGGGGAGGGGAGTTCTTC. Amino acid sequence: CASSQDNGGGGEFF.

This chain connects TRBV6-6 to TRBJ2-7, with 7 bases identical to TRBD1. V was clipped by 5 bases and J by 0 bases; unmatched bases: 1. Germline-derived CDR1 and CDR2 are MNHNY and SVGAGI (reference sequence). The CDR3 length is 13 residues. DNA of the CDR3: TGTGCCAGCAGTAGGACAGGCTCCTACGAGCAGTACTTC. Translated: CASSRTGSYEQYF.

This chain links TRBV9 with TRBJ2-3; possibly TRBD2 for D (5 bases). V dropped 2 bases and J dropped 4 bases, with 17 bases sitting between them. The CDR3 contains 16 residues. Germline V gives CDR1 SGDLS, CDR2 YYNGEE. CDR3 region: CASSVRTGVAADTQYF. In nucleotides, the CDR3 is TGTGCCAGCAGCGTGAGAACCGGGGTTGCGGCAGATACGCAGTATTTT.

There are a few counts of this clone. The chain has TRBV6-5 and TRBJ1-6; D is unclear. Germline-derived CDR1 and CDR2 are MNHEY and SVGAGI. Trimming took 4 bases from V and 10 from J, leaving 5 bases between them. The CDR3 totals 11 residues. In nucleotides, the CDR3 is TGTGCCAGCAGTTCGGGCTCACCCCTCCACTTT. Protein sequence: CASSSGSPLHF.

The CDR3 DNA follows: TGTGCCAGCAGCATCCGGGAGACGACGAATTCACCCCTCCACTTT. Amino acid sequence: CASSIRETTNSPLHF. The rearrangement uses TRBV9 and TRBJ1-6; no firm D call. The CDR3 length is 15 residues. Germline lookup yields CDR1 SGDLS and CDR2 YYNGEE. The V end was cut by 4 bases, the J end by 7 bases, with 15 bases between.

V usage is TRBV15 and J usage is TRBJ2-1, with 8 positions matching TRBD2. V shed 2 bases and J 9 bases; nucleotides not matched to a gene: 12. Per germline, CDR1 LNHNV and CDR2 YYDKDF (reference sequence). The CDR3 contains 16 residues. The CDR3 nucleotides are TGTGCCACCAGCAGACCGGGACTAGGGATCTCCAGTGAGCAGTTCTTC. Translation gives CATSRPGLGISSEQFF.

The rearrangement joins TRBV10-2 to TRBJ1-2; 9 positions match TRBD1. V trimming: 3 bases; J trimming: 7 bases; junction bases outside the gene matches: 3. CDR1 WSHSY and CDR2 SAAADI come from the germline V gene. The CDR3 runs 13 residues. CDR3 region: CASSEQGAGGYTF. In DNA, the CDR3 is TGCGCCAGCAGTGAACAGGGGGCTGGTGGCTACACCTTC.

This chain joins TRBV7-2 and TRBJ1-2; tentative D call: TRBD1 (5 bases). CDR1 is SGHTA and CDR2 is FQGNSA in the germline V gene. V lost 8 bases, J lost 6 bases, and 13 bases lay in between. There are 12 residues in the CDR3. DNA for the CDR3: TGTGCCAGCCGAACCCAGGGAAATGGCTACACCTTC. Its translation is CASRTQGNGYTF.